The sequence of this TCR beta chain was determined in a study of T-cell memory formation after mild COVID-19. Study as a whole: The study found TCR clusters largely donor specific. Study-level results: Later expanders leaned toward CD4+, whereas clones contracting from day 15 to 85 were balanced CD4/CD8.

With respect to this clonotype: Its specificity is not known.

Trimming took 0 bases from V and 8 from J; bases not matched to a gene: 7. Germline assignment: CDR1 SGHRS and CDR2 YFSETQ. The CDR3 consists of 17 residues. From 5'RACE with constant-segment primers came TCR alpha and TCR beta cDNA libraries that carried sample barcodes and UMIs. TCRdb re-derived calls from the 5' RACE reads in MiXCR, one entry per CDR3 protein. The sample carries about 410,000 distinct CDR3 sequences, 20% to 30% recorded once. Sequencing was carried out using PBMCs or a T cell subset sorted from them (not recorded which). The V gene is TRBV5-1, the J gene TRBJ2-1, with 14 bases lining up with TRBD2. The source of this sequence is an adult woman who had mild COVID-19 (a few samples of this study predate the infection). Cell type and time point are not known. CDR3 in DNA: TGCGCCAGCAGCTTGGGACTAGCGGGAGGGCCCGCATATGAGCAGTTCTTC. Protein: CASSLGLAGGPAYEQFF.